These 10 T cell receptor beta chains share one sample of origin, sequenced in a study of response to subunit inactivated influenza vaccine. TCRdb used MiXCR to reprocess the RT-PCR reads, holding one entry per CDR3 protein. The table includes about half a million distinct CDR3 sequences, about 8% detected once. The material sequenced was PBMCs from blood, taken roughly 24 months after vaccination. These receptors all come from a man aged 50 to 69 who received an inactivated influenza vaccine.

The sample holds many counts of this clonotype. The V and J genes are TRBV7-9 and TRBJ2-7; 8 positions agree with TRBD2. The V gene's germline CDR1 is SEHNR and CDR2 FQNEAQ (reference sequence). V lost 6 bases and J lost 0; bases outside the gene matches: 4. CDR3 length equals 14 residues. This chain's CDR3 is CASRSSGNSYEQYF. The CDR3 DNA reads TGTGCCAGCAGGAGTAGCGGGAACTCCTACGAGCAGTACTTC.

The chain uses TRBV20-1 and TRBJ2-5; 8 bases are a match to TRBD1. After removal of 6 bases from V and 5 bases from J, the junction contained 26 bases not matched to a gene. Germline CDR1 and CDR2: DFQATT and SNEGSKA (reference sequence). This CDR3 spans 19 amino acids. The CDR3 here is CSAMERWGSARGLSETQYF. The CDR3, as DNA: TGCAGTGCAATGGAGCGGTGGGGGAGCGCCAGGGGGCTCTCTGAGACCCAGTACTTC.

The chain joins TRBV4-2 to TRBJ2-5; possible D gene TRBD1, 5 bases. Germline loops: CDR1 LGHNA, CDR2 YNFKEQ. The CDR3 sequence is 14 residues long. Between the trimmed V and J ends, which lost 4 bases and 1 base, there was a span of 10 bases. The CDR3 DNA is TGTGCCAGCAGCCCGTCAGGGTTCCAAGAGACCCAGTACTTC. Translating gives CASSPSGFQETQYF.

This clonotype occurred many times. The CDR3 is CASSLDGVSTGELFF. The CDR3 DNA is TGTGCCAGCAGCTTAGATGGGGTTTCGACCGGGGAGCTGTTTTTT. The rearrangement links TRBV7-8 to TRBJ2-2, with D unclear. The CDR3 totals 15 residues. The V gene's germline CDR1 is SGHVS and CDR2 FQNEAQ. Trimming pared 1 base from V and 5 bases from J, leaving 11 bases between.

The CDR3, as DNA: TGTGCCAGCACATCGCTCCGGGACAGGGTCCCTTACGAGCAGTACTTC. As protein: CASTSLRDRVPYEQYF. The chain is built from TRBV6-1 and TRBJ2-7; TRBD1 matches at 9 bases. Germline lookup yields CDR1 MNHNS and CDR2 SASEGT. V trimming: 7 bases; J trimming: 4 bases; junction bases outside the gene matches: 14. The CDR3 is made up of 16 amino acids.

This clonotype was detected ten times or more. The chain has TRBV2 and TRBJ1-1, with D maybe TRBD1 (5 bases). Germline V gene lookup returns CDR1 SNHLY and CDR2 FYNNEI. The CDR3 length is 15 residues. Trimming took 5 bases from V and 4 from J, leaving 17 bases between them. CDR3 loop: CASSINRQWGTEAFF. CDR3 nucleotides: TGTGCCAGCAGTATTAACAGGCAATGGGGCACTGAAGCTTTCTTT.

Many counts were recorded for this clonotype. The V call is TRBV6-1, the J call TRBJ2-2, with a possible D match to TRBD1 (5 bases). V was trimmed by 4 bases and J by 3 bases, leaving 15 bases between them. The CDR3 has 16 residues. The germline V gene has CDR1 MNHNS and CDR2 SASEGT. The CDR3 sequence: CASSAYHRGYTGELFF. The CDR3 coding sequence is TGTGCCAGCAGTGCCTACCATAGGGGTTACACCGGGGAGCTGTTTTTT.

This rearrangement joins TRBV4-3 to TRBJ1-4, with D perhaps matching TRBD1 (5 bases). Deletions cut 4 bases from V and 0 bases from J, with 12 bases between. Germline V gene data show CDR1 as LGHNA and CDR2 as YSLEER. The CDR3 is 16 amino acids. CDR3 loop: CASSLAGATTNEKLFF. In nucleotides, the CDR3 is TGCGCCAGCAGCCTGGCCGGGGCAACAACTAATGAAAAACTGTTTTTT.

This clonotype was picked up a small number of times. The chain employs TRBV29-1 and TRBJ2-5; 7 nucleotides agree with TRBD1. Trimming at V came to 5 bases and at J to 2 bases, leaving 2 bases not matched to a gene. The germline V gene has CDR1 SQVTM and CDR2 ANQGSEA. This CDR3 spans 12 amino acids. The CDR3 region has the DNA TGCAGCGTTCCGGGACAGCAAGAGACCCAGTACTTC. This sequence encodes CSVPGQQETQYF.

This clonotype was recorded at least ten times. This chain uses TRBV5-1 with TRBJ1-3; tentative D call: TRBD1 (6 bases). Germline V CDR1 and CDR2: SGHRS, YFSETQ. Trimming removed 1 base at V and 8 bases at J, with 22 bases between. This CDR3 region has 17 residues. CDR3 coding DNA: TGCGCCAGCAGCTTGAGGCCCAGGGGAACGGGTCGGGACACCATATATTTT. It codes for CASSLRPRGTGRDTIYF.